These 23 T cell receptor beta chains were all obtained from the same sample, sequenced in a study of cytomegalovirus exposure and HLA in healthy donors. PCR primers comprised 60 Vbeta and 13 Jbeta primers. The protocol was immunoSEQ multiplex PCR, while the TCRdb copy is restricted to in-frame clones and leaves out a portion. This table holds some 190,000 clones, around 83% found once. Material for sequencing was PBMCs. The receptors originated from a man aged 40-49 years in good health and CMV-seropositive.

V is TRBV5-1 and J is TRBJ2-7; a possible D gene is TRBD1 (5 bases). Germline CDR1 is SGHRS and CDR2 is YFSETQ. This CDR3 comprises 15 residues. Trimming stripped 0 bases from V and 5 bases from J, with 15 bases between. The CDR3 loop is CASSLDPYRGDEQYF. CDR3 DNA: TGCGCCAGCAGCTTGGACCCTTATAGGGGTGACGAGCAGTACTTC.

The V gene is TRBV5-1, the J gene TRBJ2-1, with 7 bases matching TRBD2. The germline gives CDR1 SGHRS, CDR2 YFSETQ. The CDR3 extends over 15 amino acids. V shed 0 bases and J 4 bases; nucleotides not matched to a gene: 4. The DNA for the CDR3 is TGCGCCAGCAGCTTGGCACTAGCGCCTTACAATGAGCAGTTCTTC. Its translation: CASSLALAPYNEQFF. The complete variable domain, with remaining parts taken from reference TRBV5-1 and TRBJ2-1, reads KAGVTQTPRYLIKTRGQQVTLSCSPISGHRSVSWYQQTPGQGLQFLFEYFSETQRNKGNFPGRFSGRQFSNSRSEMNVSTLELGDSALYLCASSLALAPYNEQFFGPGTRLTVL.

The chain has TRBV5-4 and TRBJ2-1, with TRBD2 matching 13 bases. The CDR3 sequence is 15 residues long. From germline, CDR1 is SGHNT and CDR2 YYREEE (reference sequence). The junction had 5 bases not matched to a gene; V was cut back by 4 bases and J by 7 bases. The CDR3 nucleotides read TGTGCCAGCAGCCATGGGACTAGCGGGAAGAATGAGCAGTTCTTC. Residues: CASSHGTSGKNEQFF. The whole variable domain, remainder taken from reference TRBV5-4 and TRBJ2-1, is ETGVTQSPTHLIKTRGQQVTLRCSSQSGHNTVSWYQQALGQGPQFIFQYYREEENGRGNFPPRFSGLQFPNYSSELNVNALELDDSALYLCASSHGTSGKNEQFFGPGTRLTVL.

CDR3 residues: CATSWDRASGYTF. CDR3 bases: TGTGCCACCAGCTGGGACAGGGCCTCTGGCTACACCTTC. The rearrangement links TRBV15 to TRBJ1-2; 9 bases agree with TRBD1. Germline V gives CDR1 LNHNV, CDR2 YYDKDF (reference sequence). The CDR3 consists of 13 residues. V lost 5 bases, J lost 7 bases, and 5 bases stayed unmatched.

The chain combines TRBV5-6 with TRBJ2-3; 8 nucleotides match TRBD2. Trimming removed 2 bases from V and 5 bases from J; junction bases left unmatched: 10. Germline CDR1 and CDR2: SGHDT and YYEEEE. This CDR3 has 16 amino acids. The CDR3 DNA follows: TGTGCCAGCAGCTTTGAGGTCATGCTAGCGGGAGATACGCAGTATTTT. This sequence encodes CASSFEVMLAGDTQYF. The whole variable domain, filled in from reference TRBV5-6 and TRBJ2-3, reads DAGVTQSPTHLIKTRGQQVTLRCSPKSGHDTVSWYQQALGQGPQFIFQYYEEEERQRGNFPDRFSGHQFPNYSSELNVNALLLGDSALYLCASSFEVMLAGDTQYFGPGTRLTVL.

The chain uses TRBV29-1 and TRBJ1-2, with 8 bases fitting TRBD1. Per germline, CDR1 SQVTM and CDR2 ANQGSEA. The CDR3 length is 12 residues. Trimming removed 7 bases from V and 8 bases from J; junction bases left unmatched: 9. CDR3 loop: CSALYQGAGYTF. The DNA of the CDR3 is TGCAGCGCTCTGTATCAGGGGGCGGGCTACACCTTC.

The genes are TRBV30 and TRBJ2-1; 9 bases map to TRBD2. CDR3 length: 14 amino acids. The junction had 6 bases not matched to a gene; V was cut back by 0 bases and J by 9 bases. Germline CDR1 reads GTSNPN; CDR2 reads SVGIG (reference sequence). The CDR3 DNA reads TGTGCCTGGAGTGTATTAGCGGGAGCGGGTGAGCAGTTCTTC. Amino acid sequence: CAWSVLAGAGEQFF.

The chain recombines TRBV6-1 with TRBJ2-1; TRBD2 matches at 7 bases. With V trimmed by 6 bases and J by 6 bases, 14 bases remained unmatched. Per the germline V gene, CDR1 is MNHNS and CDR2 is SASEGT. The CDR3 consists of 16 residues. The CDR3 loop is CASRETGRTGGNEQFF. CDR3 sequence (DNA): TGTGCCAGCAGGGAAACAGGACGGACGGGGGGCAATGAGCAGTTCTTC.

The CDR3 nucleotides are TGTGCCAGCAGCTTAGTTGGGGAGATTGGCTATGGCTACACCTTC. Translation: CASSLVGEIGYGYTF. The chain couples TRBV7-8 to TRBJ1-2; D is undetermined. The V and J ends lost 1 base and 4 bases respectively, with 13 bases between them. Per the germline V gene, CDR1 is SGHVS and CDR2 is FQNEAQ. CDR3 length: 15 residues.

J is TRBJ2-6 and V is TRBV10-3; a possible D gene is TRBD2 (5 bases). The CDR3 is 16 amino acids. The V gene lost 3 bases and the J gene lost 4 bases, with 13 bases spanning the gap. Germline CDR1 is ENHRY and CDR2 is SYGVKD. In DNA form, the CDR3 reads TGTGCCATCAGTGACTCAAAGAGGGCCGGGGCCAACGTCCTGACTTTC. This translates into CAISDSKRAGANVLTF.

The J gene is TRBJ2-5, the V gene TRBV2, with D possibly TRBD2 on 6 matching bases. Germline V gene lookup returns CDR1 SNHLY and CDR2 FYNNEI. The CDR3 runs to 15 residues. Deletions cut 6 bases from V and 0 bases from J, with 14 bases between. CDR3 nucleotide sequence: TGTGCCAGCAGCGTGGGGGACTCGGACCAAGAGACCCAGTACTTC. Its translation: CASSVGDSDQETQYF.

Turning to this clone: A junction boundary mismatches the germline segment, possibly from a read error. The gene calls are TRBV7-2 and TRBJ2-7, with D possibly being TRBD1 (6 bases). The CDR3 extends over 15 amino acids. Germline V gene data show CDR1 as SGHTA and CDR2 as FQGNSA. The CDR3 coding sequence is TGTGCCAGCAGTCGCGTTGGACAGATCTCCAACGAGCAGTACTTC. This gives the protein CASSRVGQISNEQYF.

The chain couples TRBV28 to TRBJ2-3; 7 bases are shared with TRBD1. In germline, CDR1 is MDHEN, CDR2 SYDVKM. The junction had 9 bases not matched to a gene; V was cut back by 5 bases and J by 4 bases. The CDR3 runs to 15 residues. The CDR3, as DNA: TGTGCCAGCAGTCCAATACGTACAGGGGCAGATACGCAGTATTTT. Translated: CASSPIRTGADTQYF.

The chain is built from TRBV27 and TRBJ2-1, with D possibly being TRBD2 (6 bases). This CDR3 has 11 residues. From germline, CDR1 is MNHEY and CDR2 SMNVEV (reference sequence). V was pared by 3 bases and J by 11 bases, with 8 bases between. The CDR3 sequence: CASSLGGKQFF. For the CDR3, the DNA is TGTGCCAGCAGTTTGGGGGGTAAGCAGTTCTTC.

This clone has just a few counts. CDR3 sequence (DNA): TGTGCCAGCACCCCCTCCGTCAGCTACGAGCAGTACTTC. The encoded protein is CASTPSVSYEQYF. The chain has TRBV2 and TRBJ2-7; D unresolved. In germline, CDR1 is SNHLY, CDR2 FYNNEI. V gave up 7 bases and J gave up 3 bases, with 13 bases separating them. This CDR3 is 13 amino acids long.

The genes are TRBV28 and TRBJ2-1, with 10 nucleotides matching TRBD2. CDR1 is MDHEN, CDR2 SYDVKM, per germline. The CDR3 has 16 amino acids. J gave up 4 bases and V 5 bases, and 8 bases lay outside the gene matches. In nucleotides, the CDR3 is TGTGCCAGCAGTGCTGAGCGGGAGGGGTTTTACAATGAGCAGTTCTTC. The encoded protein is CASSAEREGFYNEQFF.

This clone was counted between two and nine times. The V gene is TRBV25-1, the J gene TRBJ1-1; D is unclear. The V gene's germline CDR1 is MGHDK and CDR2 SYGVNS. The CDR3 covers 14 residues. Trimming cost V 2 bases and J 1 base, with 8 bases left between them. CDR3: CASSESLTNTEAFF. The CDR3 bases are TGTGCCAGCAGTGAAAGCTTAACGAACACTGAAGCTTTCTTT.

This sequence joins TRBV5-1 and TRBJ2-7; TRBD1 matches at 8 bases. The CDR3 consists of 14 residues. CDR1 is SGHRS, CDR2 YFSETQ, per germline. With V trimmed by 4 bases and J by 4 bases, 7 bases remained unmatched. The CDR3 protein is CASSQQGGEYEQYF. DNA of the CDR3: TGCGCCAGCAGCCAACAGGGGGGCGAATACGAGCAGTACTTC.

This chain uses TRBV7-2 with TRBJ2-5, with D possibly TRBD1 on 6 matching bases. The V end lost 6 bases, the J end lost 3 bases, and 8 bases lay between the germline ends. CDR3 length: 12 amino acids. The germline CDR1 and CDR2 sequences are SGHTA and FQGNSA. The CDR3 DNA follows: TGTGCCAGCAGTCGGGACAAAGAGACCCAGTACTTC. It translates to CASSRDKETQYF.

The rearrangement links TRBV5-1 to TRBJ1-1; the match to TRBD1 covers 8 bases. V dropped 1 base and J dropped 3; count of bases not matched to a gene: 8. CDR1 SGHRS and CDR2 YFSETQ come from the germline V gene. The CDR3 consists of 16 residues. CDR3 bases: TGCGCCAGCAGCTTGAGGGCAGGGGGCTTCGACACTGAAGCTTTCTTT. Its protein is CASSLRAGGFDTEAFF.

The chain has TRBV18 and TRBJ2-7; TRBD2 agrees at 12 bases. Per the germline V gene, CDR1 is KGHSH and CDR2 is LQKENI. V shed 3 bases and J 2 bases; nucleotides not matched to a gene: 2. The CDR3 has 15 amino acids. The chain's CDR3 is CASSPRTSGTYEQYF. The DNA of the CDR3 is TGTGCCAGCTCACCCAGGACTAGCGGGACCTACGAGCAGTACTTC. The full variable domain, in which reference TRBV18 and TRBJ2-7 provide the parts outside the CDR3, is NAGVMQNPRHLVRRRGQEARLRCSPMKGHSHVYWYRQLPEEGLKFMVYLQKENIIDESGMPKERFSAEFPKEGPSILRIQQVVRGDSAAYFCASSPRTSGTYEQYFGPGTRLTVT.

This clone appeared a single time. CDR3 bases: TGTGCCAGCACTGTGGACAGGGGGCGGTACGAGCAGTACTTC. As protein: CASTVDRGRYEQYF. The rearrangement joins TRBV2 to TRBJ2-7, with 11 positions matching TRBD1. The CDR3 length is 14 residues. Germline CDR1 reads SNHLY; CDR2 reads FYNNEI. J gave up 4 bases and V 7 bases, and 6 bases lay outside the gene matches.

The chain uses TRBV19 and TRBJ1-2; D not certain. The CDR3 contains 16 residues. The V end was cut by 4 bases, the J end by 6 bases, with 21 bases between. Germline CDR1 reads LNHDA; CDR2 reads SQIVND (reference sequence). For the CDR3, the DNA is TGTGCCAGTAGTAACGTCCCGAAACAATTTGAAAATGGCTACACCTTC. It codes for CASSNVPKQFENGYTF. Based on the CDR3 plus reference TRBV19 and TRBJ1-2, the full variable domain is DGGITQSPKYLFRKEGQNVTLSCEQNLNHDAMYWYRQDPGQGLRLIYYSQIVNDFQKGDIAEGYSVSREKKESFPLTVTSAQKNPTAFYLCASSNVPKQFENGYTFGSGTRLTVV.